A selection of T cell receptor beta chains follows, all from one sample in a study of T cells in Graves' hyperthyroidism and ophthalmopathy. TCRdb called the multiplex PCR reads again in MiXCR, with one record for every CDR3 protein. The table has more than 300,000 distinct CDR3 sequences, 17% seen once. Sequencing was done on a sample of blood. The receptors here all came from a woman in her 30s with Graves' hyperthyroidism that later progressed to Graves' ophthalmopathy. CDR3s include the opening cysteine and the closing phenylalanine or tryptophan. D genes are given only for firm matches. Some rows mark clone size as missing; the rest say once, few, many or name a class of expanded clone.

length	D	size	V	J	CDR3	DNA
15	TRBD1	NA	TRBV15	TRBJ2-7	CATSRVKGTGNEQYF	TGTGCCACCAGCAGAGTTAAGGGGACAGGGAACGAGCAGTACTTC
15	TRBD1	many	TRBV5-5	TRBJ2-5	CASSWWDRPEETQYF	TGTGCCAGCAGCTGGTGGGACAGGCCCGAAGAGACCCAGTACTTC
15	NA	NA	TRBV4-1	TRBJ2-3	CASSRQVGDTDTQYF	TGCGCCAGCAGCCGACAGGTGGGGGACACAGATACGCAGTATTTT
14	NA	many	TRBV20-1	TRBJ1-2	CSARTGRINYGYTF	TGCAGTGCTAGAACTGGACGGATTAACTATGGCTACACCTTC
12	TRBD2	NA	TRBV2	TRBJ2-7	CASSEGLAEQYF	TGTGCCAGCAGCGAAGGACTAGCGGAGCAGTACTTC
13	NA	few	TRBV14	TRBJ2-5	CASSQYSQETQYF	TGTGCCAGCAGCCAATACAGTCAAGAGACCCAGTACTTC
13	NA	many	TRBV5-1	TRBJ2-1	CASSLEGPGEQFF	TGCGCCAGCAGCTTGGAAGGTCCAGGTGAGCAGTTCTTC
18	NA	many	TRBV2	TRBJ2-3	CASSGTEIAGGRTDTQYF	TGTGCCAGCAGTGGGACAGAAATAGCCGGAGGGAGGACAGATACGCAGTATTTT
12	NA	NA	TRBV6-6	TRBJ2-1	CASSYSGTEQFF	TGTGCCAGCAGTTACTCGGGTACGGAGCAGTTCTTC
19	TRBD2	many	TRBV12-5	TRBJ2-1	CASGLVPTSGRAESNEQFF	TGTGCTAGTGGTTTGGTACCAACTAGCGGGAGGGCCGAAAGCAATGAGCAGTTCTTC
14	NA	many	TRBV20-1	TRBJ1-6	CSASGIDINSPLHF	TGCAGTGCGTCCGGGATAGACATTAATTCACCCCTCCACTTT
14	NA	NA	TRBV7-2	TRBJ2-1	CASSFRAWDNEQFF	TGTGCCAGCAGCTTTAGGGCTTGGGACAATGAGCAGTTCTTC
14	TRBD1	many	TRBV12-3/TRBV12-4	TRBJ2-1	CASSPGQSPSEQFF	TGTGCCAGCAGTCCGGGACAGTCTCCCAGTGAGCAGTTCTTC
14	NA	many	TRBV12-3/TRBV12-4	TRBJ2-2	CASSDKRAVGELFF	TGTGCCAGCAGTGACAAGAGAGCGGTCGGGGAGCTGTTTTTT
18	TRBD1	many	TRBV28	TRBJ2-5	CASSLNAGTGDRAETQYF	TGTGCCAGCAGTTTAAACGCCGGGACAGGGGATCGGGCAGAGACCCAGTACTTC
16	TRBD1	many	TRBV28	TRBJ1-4	CASKRTGTPTNEKLFF	TGTGCCAGCAAAAGGACAGGGACACCAACTAATGAAAAACTGTTTTTT
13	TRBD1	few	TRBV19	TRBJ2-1	CASSAHRDRDLFF	TGTGCCAGTAGTGCCCATCGGGACAGGGATCTGTTCTTC
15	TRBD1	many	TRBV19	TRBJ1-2	CASSIGTGSNYGYTF	TGTGCCAGTAGTATCGGGACAGGGTCCAACTATGGCTACACCTTC
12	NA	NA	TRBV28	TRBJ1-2	CASSLSGFGYTF	TGTGCCAGCAGTTTATCAGGGTTTGGCTACACCTTC
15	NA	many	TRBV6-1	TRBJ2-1	CASSPNEGVGNEQFF	TGTGCCAGCAGTCCTAATGAGGGGGTGGGGAATGAGCAGTTCTTC
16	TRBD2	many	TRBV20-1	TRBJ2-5	CSAGRTSGGLRETQYF	TGCAGTGCTGGGAGGACTAGCGGGGGCCTTCGAGAGACCCAGTACTTC
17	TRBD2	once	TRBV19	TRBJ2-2	CASKTPTGGINTGELFF	TGTGCCAGTAAAACTCCTACGGGGGGAATCAACACCGGGGAGCTGTTTTTT
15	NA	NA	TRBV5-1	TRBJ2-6	CASSLEGDGANVLTF	TGCGCCAGCAGCTTGGAGGGAGATGGGGCCAACGTCCTGACTTTC
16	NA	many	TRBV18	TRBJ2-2	CASSPSRGYRTGELFF	TGTGCCAGCTCACCATCTCGAGGTTACAGGACCGGGGAGCTGTTTTTT
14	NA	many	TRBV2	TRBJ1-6	CASSVLRYNSPLHF	TGTGCCAGCAGTGTACTCCGGTATAATTCACCCCTCCACTTT
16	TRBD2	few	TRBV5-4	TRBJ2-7	CASSNERAGESGEQYF	TGTGCCAGCAGCAACGAAAGGGCGGGGGAATCCGGCGAGCAGTACTTC
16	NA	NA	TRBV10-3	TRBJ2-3	CAISEVSGRDADTQYF	TGTGCCATCAGTGAGGTTAGCGGTCGTGATGCAGATACGCAGTATTTT
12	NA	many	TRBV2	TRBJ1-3	CASGPEGNTIYF	TGTGCCAGCGGCCCCGAGGGAAACACCATATATTTT
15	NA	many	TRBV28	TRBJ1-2	CASSLLGRSNYGYTF	TGTGCCAGCAGTTTATTGGGCCGCTCTAACTATGGCTACACCTTC
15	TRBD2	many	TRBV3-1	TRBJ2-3	CASSQGLAGVDTQYF	TGTGCCAGCAGCCAAGGACTAGCGGGAGTTGATACGCAGTATTTT
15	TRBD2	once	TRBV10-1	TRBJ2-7	CASSEGTSGNYEQYF	TGCGCCAGCAGTGAAGGGACTAGCGGGAACTACGAGCAGTACTTC
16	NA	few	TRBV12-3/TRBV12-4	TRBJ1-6	CASSLGPSSYNSPLHF	TGTGCCAGCAGTTTAGGCCCGAGCTCCTATAATTCACCCCTCCACTTT
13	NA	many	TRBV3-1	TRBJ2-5	CASSHGSGKTQYF	TGTGCCAGCAGCCATGGTAGTGGTAAGACCCAGTACTTC
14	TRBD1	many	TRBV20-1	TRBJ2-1	CSAIRDRTYNEQFF	TGCAGTGCTATCCGGGACAGAACCTACAATGAGCAGTTCTTC
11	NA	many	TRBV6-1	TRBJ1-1	CASSHNYEAFF	TGTGCCAGCAGCCACAACTATGAAGCTTTCTTT
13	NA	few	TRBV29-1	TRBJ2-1	CSVERSREEEQFF	TGCAGCGTTGAAAGGTCGAGGGAGGAGGAGCAGTTCTTC
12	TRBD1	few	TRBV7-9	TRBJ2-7	CASSVDRGRQYF	TGTGCCAGCAGCGTCGACAGGGGGCGACAGTACTTC
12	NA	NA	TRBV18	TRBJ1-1	CASSPRATEAFF	TGTGCCAGCTCACCACGGGCAACTGAAGCTTTCTTT
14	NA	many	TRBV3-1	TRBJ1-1	CASSRPSIPPEAFF	TGTGCCAGCAGCCGACCCTCGATCCCCCCTGAAGCTTTCTTT
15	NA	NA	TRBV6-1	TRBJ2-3	CASSLTNPRTDTQYF	TGTGCCAGCAGTCTGACTAACCCGCGCACAGATACGCAGTATTTT
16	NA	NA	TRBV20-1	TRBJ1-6	CSARVLPGQDWSPLHF	TGCAGTGCTAGAGTCCTGCCGGGACAAGACTGGTCACCCCTCCACTTT
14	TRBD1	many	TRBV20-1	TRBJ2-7	CSARPDRETYEQYF	TGCAGTGCTAGGCCCGACAGGGAGACCTACGAGCAGTACTTC
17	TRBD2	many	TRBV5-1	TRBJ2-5	CASSLELAGGYQETQYF	TGCGCCAGCAGCTTGGAGCTAGCGGGAGGGTACCAAGAGACCCAGTACTTC
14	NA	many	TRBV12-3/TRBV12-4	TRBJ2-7	CASSGAGSWYGQYF	TGTGCCAGCAGTGGGGCTGGTTCCTGGTATGGGCAGTACTTC
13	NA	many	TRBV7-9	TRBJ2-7	CASSFQGPGEQYF	TGTGCCAGCAGCTTTCAGGGGCCCGGCGAGCAGTACTTC
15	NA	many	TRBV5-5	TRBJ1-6	CASSLQPTGIGPLHF	TGTGCCAGCAGCTTACAGCCGACGGGCATCGGACCCCTCCACTTT
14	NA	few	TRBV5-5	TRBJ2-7	CASSLLRGGNEQYF	TGTGCCAGCAGCTTGTTGAGGGGAGGCAACGAGCAGTACTTC
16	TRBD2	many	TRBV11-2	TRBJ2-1	CASSDALLAIYNEQFF	TGTGCCAGCAGCGACGCCCTACTAGCGATCTACAATGAGCAGTTCTTC
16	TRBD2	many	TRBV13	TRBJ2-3	CASSQLSGGAADTQYF	TGTGCCAGCAGCCAACTAAGCGGGGGGGCCGCAGATACGCAGTATTTT
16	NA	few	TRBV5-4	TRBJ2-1	CASSQTATNAFPEQFF	TGTGCCAGCAGCCAAACAGCAACGAACGCATTCCCCGAGCAGTTCTTC
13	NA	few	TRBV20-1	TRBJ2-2	CSASGSNTGELFF	TGCAGTGCTAGCGGCTCGAACACCGGGGAGCTGTTTTTT
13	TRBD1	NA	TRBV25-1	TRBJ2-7	CASSKTGLGEQYF	TGTGCCAGCAGCAAGACAGGGCTTGGCGAGCAGTACTTC
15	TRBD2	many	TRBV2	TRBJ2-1	CASKGRGDNYNEQFF	TGTGCCAGCAAGGGGCGGGGGGACAACTACAATGAGCAGTTCTTC
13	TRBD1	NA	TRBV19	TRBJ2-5	CATSDRGASSQYF	TGTGCCACCTCGGACAGGGGGGCCTCGTCCCAGTACTTC
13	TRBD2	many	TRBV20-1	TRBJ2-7	CSASGGVLSEQYF	TGCAGTGCTAGCGGGGGGGTTCTCTCCGAGCAGTACTTC
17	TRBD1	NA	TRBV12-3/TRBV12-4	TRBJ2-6	CASLKGATGGLANVLTF	TGTGCCAGCCTAAAGGGCGCGACAGGGGGCTTGGCCAACGTCCTGACTTTC
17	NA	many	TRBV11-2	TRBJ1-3	CASSHFRRRSSGNTIYF	TGTGCCAGCAGCCACTTCAGGCGTCGGAGCTCTGGAAACACCATATATTTT
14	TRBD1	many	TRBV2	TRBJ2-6	CASDRGLGANVLTF	TGTGCCAGCGACAGGGGGCTTGGGGCCAACGTCCTGACTTTC
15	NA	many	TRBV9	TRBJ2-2	CASSEGGTNTGELFF	TGTGCCAGCAGCGAGGGCGGGACGAACACCGGGGAGCTGTTTTTT